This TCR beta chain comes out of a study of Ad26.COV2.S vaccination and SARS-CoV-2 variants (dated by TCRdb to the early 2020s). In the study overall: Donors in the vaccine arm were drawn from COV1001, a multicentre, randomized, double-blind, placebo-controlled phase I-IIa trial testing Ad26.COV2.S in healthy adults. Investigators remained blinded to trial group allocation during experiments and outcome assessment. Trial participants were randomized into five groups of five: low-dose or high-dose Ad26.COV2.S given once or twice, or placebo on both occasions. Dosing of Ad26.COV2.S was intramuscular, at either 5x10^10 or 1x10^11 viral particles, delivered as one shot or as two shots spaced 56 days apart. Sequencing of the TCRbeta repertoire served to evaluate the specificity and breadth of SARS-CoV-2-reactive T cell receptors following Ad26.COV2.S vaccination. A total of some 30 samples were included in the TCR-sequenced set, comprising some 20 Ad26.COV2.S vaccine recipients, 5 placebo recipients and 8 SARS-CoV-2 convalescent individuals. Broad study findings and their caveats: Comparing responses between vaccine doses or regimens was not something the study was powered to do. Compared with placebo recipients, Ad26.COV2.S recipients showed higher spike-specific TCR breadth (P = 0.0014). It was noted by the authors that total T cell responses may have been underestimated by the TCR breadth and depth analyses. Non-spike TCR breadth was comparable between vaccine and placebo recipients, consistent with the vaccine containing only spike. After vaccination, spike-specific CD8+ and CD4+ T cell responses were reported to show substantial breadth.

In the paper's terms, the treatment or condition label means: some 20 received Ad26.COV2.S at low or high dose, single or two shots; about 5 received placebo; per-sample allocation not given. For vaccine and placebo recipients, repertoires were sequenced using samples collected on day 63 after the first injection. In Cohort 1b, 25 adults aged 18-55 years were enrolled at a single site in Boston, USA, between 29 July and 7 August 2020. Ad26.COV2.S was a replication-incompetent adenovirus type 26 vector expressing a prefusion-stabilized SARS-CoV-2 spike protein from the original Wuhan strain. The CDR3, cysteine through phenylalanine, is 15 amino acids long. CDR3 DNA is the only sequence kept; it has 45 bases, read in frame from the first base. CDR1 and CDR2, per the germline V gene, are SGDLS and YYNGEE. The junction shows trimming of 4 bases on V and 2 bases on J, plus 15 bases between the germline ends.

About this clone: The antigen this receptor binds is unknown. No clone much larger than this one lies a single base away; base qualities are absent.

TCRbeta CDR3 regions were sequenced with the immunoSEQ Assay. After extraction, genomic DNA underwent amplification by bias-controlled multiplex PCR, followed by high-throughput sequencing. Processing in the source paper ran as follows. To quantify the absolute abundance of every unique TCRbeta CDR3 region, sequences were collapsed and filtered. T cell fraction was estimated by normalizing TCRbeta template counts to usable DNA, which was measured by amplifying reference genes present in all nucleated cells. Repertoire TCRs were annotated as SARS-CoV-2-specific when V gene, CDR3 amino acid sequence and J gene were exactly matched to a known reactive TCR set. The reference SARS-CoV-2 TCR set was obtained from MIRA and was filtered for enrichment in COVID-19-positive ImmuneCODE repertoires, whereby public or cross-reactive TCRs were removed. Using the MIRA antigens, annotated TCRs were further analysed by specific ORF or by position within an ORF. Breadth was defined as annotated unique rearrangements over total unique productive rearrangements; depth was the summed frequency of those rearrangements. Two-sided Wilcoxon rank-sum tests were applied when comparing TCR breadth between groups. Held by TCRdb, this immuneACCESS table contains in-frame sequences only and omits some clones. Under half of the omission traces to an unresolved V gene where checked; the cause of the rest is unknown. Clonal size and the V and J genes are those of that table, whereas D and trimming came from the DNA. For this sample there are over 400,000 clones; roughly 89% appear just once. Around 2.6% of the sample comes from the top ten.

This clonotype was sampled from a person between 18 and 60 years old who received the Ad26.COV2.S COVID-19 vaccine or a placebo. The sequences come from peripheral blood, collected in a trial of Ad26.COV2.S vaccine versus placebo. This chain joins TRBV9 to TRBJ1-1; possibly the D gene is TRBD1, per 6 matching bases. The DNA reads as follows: TGTGCCAGCAGCCCCCGGGGAGGGGGAAACACTGAAGCTTTCTTT. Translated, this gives CASSPRGGGNTEAFF.